Listed below are T cell receptor beta chains from one sample, sequenced in a study of blood T cell repertoires in COVID-19. Sequenced by immunoSEQ multiplex PCR; TCRdb stores in-frame clones only, minus some. The sample contains under 130,000 clones, roughly two thirds of which appear only once. Sequencing was performed on peripheral blood. The source of these receptors is an older man with acute or convalescent COVID-19. The CDR3 runs from the conserved cysteine through the conserved F or W. A D gene is named only where the DNA matches it firmly. The listing skips clone size in some rows; elsewhere it reads once, few, many or a size class.

CDR3aa	CDR3nt	d_gene	abundance	v_gene	j_gene
CASSLALAGAANTGELFF	TGTGCTAGCAGCTTAGCCCTAGCGGGGGCCGCGAACACCGGGGAGCTGTTTTTT	TRBD2	few	TRBV7-7	TRBJ2-2
CASSIAGTSGMDEQFF	TGTGCCAGCAGCATAGCCGGGACTAGCGGGATGGATGAGCAGTTCTTC	TRBD2	few	TRBV7-2	TRBJ2-1
CASTDRGLSGANVLTF	TGTGCCAGTACGGACAGGGGGCTGTCTGGGGCCAACGTCCTGACTTTC	TRBD1	.	TRBV19	TRBJ2-6
CASSISSASYNEQFF	TGTGCCAGTAGTATCAGTAGCGCAAGCTACAATGAGCAGTTCTTC	.	few	TRBV19	TRBJ2-1
CASSSLAEYNEQFF	TGTGCCAGCAGCTCGCTAGCGGAGTACAATGAGCAGTTCTTC	TRBD2	once	TRBV7-2	TRBJ2-1
CASSQQGASYNEQFF	TGCGCCAGCAGCCAACAGGGGGCCTCATACAATGAGCAGTTCTTC	TRBD1	.	TRBV4-3	TRBJ2-1
CASSRPANYGYTF	TGTGCCAGCAGTCGCCCAGCTAACTATGGCTACACCTTC	.	many	TRBV28	TRBJ1-2
CASSQEDSGPSSYNEQFF	TGCGCCAGCAGCCAAGAGGACTCCGGCCCGAGCTCCTACAATGAGCAGTTCTTC	.	.	TRBV4-3	TRBJ2-1
CATSGGLSYEQYF	TGTGCCACCAGCGGGGGACTGTCCTACGAGCAGTACTTC	.	.	TRBV15	TRBJ2-7
CASSFSATDTQYF	TGTGCCAGCAGTTTCTCGGCCACAGATACGCAGTATTTT	.	few	TRBV6-5	TRBJ2-3
CASSGGNRDRGWNEQFF	TGCGCCAGCAGCGGAGGGAACCGGGACAGGGGATGGAATGAGCAGTTCTTC	TRBD1	.	TRBV5-1	TRBJ2-1
CASSRTRGTDTQYF	TGTGCCAGCAGTCGCACCAGGGGCACAGATACGCAGTATTTT	.	.	TRBV6-5	TRBJ2-3
CASSAAGMNEKLFF	TGTGCCAGCAGTGCAGCCGGGATGAATGAAAAACTGTTTTTT	.	few	TRBV2	TRBJ1-4
CASSPGQGRREAFF	TGCGCCAGCAGCCCCGGACAGGGAAGGCGGGAAGCTTTCTTT	TRBD1	.	TRBV5-1	TRBJ1-1
CASSEFLGGTGELFF	TGTGCCAGCAGTGAATTTTTGGGAGGGACCGGGGAGCTGTTTTTT	TRBD2	.	TRBV6-1	TRBJ2-2
CASRSRGRWDTEAFF	TGTGCCAGCAGATCCAGGGGGCGATGGGACACTGAAGCTTTCTTT	TRBD1	.	TRBV11-1	TRBJ1-1
CASSLGGGGLSGNTIYF	TGCGCCAGCAGCTTGGGCGGGGGTGGCCTCTCTGGAAACACCATATATTTT	.	.	TRBV5-1	TRBJ1-3
CASSYVQGSSYTF	TGTGCCAGCAGTTACGTCCAGGGGTCGAGCTACACCTTC	.	.	TRBV6-5	TRBJ1-2
CASVPRQGWNSPLHF	TGTGCCAGCGTACCGAGACAGGGGTGGAATTCACCCCTCCACTTT	TRBD1	once	TRBV28	TRBJ1-6
CASSLQPQGLQETQYF	TGCGCCAGCAGCTTGCAGCCCCAGGGACTGCAAGAGACCCAGTACTTC	.	once	TRBV5-1	TRBJ2-5
CASSLADRRLNYGYTF	TGTGCCAGCAGCTTAGCGGACAGAAGACTCAACTATGGCTACACCTTC	.	.	TRBV7-6	TRBJ1-2
CASSSSTGTALFF	TGTGCCAGCAGTTCGTCTACCGGGACAGCCCTGTTTTTT	TRBD1	.	TRBV12-3/TRBV12-4	TRBJ1-4
CASSPTRGATNEKLFF	TGTGCCAGCAGCCCGACCAGGGGGGCAACTAATGAAAAACTGTTTTTT	TRBD1	.	TRBV5-6	TRBJ1-4
CASSVLAGTSTDTQYF	TGTGCCAGCAGCGTTCTAGCTGGCACTAGCACAGATACGCAGTATTTT	.	few	TRBV9	TRBJ2-3
CSVEMDRVGNEQFF	TGCAGCGTTGAAATGGACAGGGTAGGCAATGAGCAGTTCTTC	TRBD1	.	TRBV29-1	TRBJ2-1
CASSQGTNNSPLHF	TGTGCCAGCAGCCAAGGGACAAATAATTCACCCCTCCACTTT	.	.	TRBV3-1/TRBV3-2	TRBJ1-6
CASSIAADNEQFF	TGTGCCAGCAGTATAGCGGCCGACAATGAGCAGTTCTTC	.	.	TRBV6-6	TRBJ2-1
CASSPRDRPYGYTF	TGTGCCAGCAGCCCTCGGGACAGACCCTATGGCTACACCTTC	TRBD1	.	TRBV9	TRBJ1-2
CASSLVYRVEGQPQHF	TGTGCCAGCAGCTTAGTCTACAGGGTTGAAGGTCAGCCCCAGCATTTT	.	.	TRBV7-6	TRBJ1-5
CASSAGTGFSTEAFF	TGTGCCAGCAGCGCGGGGACAGGGTTCAGCACTGAAGCTTTCTTT	TRBD1	.	TRBV7-3	TRBJ1-1
CASSMGRTALYGYTF	TGTGCCAGCAGCATGGGGCGGACAGCCCTCTATGGCTACACCTTC	.	.	TRBV5-8	TRBJ1-2
CASSFSHTDTQYF	TGCGCCAGCAGCTTTAGTCACACAGATACGCAGTATTTT	.	.	TRBV4-3	TRBJ2-3
CASSPTGTGLQGTEAFF	TGTGCCAGCTCACCAACCGGGACGGGCTTACAGGGCACTGAAGCTTTCTTT	.	.	TRBV18	TRBJ1-1
CASSVGGQVYEQYF	TGTGCCAGCAGCGTAGGAGGGCAAGTCTACGAGCAGTACTTC	.	.	TRBV9	TRBJ2-7
CASSSPLAGVKHEQFF	TGTGCCAGCAGTTCCCCGCTAGCGGGAGTTAAGCATGAGCAGTTCTTC	TRBD2	.	TRBV27	TRBJ2-1
CASSSTNQPQHF	TGTGCCAGCAGTTCGACTAATCAGCCCCAGCATTTT	.	.	TRBV28	TRBJ1-5
CASSFGRRDTEAFF	TGCGCCAGCAGCTTTGGGCGGAGGGACACTGAAGCTTTCTTT	.	.	TRBV5-1	TRBJ1-1
CASSDGGTSGGETQYF	TGTGCCAGCAGTGACGGGGGGACTAGCGGCGGTGAGACCCAGTACTTC	TRBD2	.	TRBV2	TRBJ2-5
CAISESNQGKEAFF	TGTGCCATCAGTGAGTCGAACCAGGGGAAGGAAGCTTTCTTT	.	many	TRBV10-3	TRBJ1-1
CASKNLGRGYTF	TGTGCCAGCAAGAATCTGGGCCGTGGCTACACCTTC	.	few	TRBV2	TRBJ1-2
CSVVQRTDTQYF	TGCAGCGTTGTACAACGCACAGATACGCAGTATTTT	.	.	TRBV29-1	TRBJ2-3
CASTTGSYNSPLHF	TGTGCCAGCACCACCGGGTCATATAATTCACCCCTCCACTTT	.	few	TRBV6-5	TRBJ1-6
CASSEVDSGSSYNEQFF	TGTGCCAGCAGTGAAGTCGATAGCGGAAGCTCCTACAATGAGCAGTTCTTC	.	few	TRBV6-1	TRBJ2-1
CSVQTGEYEKLFF	TGCAGCGTACAGACAGGGGAGTATGAAAAACTGTTTTTT	TRBD1	.	TRBV29-1	TRBJ1-4
CASSESGSTGELFF	TGTGCCAGCAGCGAAAGCGGGAGCACCGGGGAGCTGTTTTTT	TRBD2	.	TRBV7-2	TRBJ2-2
CASSTLQGAPTGEAFF	TGTGCCAGCAGCACACTACAGGGGGCGCCGACTGGTGAAGCTTTCTTT	TRBD1	.	TRBV5-6	TRBJ1-1
CASSLGLAGAVDTQYF	TGTGCCAGCAGTTTAGGTCTAGCGGGTGCCGTAGATACGCAGTATTTT	TRBD2	.	TRBV7-9	TRBJ2-3
CASNYEGANTGELFF	TGTGCCAGCAATTACGAGGGCGCGAACACCGGGGAGCTGTTTTTT	.	.	TRBV6-2/TRBV6-3	TRBJ2-2
CASSLTGGTSIYEQYF	TGTGCCAGCAGCTTAACCGGGGGGACTAGCATCTACGAGCAGTACTTC	TRBD2	.	TRBV7-8	TRBJ2-7
CATSRGQAGANVLTF	TGTGCCACCAGCAGAGGGCAGGCTGGGGCCAACGTCCTGACTTTC	.	.	TRBV15	TRBJ2-6
CASSLDFAGKGNGYTF	TGCGCCAGCAGCTTGGATTTTGCAGGGAAGGGAAATGGCTACACCTTC	.	few	TRBV5-1	TRBJ1-2
CASSRWREAFF	TGTGCCAGTAGTCGATGGAGAGAAGCTTTCTTT	.	.	TRBV19	TRBJ1-1
CASSHKRQGLEAFF	TGCGCCAGCAGCCATAAAAGGCAGGGACTGGAGGCTTTCTTT	.	.	TRBV4-3	TRBJ1-1
CASSQEFGTGVLDTQYF	TGTGCCAGCAGCCAAGAATTTGGGACAGGCGTTCTAGATACGCAGTATTTT	TRBD1	.	TRBV3-1/TRBV3-2	TRBJ2-3
CASGLANSPTYEQYF	TGTGCCAGCGGACTAGCGAATAGCCCTACCTACGAGCAGTACTTC	TRBD2	once	TRBV27	TRBJ2-7